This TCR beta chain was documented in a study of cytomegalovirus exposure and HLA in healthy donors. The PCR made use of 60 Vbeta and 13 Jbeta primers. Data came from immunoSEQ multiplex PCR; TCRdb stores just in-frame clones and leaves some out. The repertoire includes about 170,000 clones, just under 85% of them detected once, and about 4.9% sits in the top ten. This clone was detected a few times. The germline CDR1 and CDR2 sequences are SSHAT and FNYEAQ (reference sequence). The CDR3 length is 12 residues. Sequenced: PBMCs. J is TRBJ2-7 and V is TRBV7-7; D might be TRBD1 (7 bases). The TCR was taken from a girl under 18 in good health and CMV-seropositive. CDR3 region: CASGQVGYEQYF. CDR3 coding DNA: TGTGCTAGCGGACAGGTGGGGTACGAGCAGTACTTC.